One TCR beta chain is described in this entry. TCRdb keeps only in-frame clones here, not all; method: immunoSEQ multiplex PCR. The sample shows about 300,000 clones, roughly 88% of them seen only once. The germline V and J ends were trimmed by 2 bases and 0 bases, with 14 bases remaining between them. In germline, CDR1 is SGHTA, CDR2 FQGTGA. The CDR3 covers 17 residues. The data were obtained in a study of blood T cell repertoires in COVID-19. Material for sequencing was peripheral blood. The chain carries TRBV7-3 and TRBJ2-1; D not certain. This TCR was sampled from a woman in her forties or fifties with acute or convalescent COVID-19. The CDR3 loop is CASSLGPLRSSYNEQFF. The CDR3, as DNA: TGTGCCAGCAGCTTAGGTCCTCTTCGGAGCTCCTACAATGAGCAGTTCTTC.